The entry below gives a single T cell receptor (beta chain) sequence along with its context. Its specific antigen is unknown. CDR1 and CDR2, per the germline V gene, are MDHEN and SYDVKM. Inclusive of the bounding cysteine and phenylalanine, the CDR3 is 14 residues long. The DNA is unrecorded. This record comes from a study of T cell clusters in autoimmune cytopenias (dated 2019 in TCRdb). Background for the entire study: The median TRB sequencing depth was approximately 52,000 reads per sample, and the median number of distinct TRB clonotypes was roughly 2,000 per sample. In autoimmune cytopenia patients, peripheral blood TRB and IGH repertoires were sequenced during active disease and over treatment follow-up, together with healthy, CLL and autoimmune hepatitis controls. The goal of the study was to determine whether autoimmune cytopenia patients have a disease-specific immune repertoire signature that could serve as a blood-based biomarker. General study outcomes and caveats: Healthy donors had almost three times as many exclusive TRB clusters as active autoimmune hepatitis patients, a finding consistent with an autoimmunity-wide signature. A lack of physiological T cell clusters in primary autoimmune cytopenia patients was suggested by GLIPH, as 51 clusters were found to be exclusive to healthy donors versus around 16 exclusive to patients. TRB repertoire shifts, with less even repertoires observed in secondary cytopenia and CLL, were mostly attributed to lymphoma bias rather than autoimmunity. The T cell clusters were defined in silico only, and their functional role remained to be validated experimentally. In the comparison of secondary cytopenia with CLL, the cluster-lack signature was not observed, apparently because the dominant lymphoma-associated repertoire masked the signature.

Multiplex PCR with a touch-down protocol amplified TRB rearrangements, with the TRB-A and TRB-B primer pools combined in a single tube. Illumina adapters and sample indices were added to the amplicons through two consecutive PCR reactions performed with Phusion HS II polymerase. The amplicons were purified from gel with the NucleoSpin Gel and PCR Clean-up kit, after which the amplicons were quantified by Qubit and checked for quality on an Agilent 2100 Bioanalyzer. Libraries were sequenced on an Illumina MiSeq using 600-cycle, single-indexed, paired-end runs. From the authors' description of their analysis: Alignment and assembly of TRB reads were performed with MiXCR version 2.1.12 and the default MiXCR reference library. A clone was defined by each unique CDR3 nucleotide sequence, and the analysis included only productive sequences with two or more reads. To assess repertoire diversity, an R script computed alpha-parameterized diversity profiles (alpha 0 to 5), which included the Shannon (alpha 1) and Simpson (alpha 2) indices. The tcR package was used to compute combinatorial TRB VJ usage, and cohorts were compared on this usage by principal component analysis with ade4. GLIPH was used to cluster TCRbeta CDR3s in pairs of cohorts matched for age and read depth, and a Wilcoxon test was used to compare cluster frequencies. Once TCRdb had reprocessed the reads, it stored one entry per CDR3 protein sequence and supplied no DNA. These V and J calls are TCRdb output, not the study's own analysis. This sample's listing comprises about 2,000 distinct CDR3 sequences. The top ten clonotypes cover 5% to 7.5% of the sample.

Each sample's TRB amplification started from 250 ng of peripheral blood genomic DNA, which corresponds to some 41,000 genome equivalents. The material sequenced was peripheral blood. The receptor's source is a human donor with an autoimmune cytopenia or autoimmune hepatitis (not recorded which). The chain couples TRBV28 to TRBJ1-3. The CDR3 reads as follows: CASSQDSSGNTIYF.